Sequencing of this TCR beta chain was carried out in a study of blood T cell repertoires in COVID-19. In the study's own analysis: It was from reference gene primer amplification that nucleated cell counts were estimated. The protocol was immunoSEQ multiplex PCR, while the TCRdb copy is restricted to in-frame clones and leaves out a portion. The V and J calls and clone size are taken from that table; D and trimming were inferred from the DNA. Of approximately 190,000 clones detected, roughly 90% appear once; the ten largest clones hold roughly 5.6%. This clone was seen only once. This CDR3 comprises 14 residues. The V gene's germline CDR1 is LGHDT and CDR2 YNNKEL (reference sequence). J was trimmed by 6 bases and V by 5 bases; bases with no gene match: 9.

Sequencing used peripheral blood. This clonotype originated in a woman in her forties who had recovered from COVID-19. The chain couples TRBV3-1 (or the pseudogene TRBV3-2) to TRBJ1-2; TRBD1 matches at 7 bases. This chain's CDR3 is CASSYYGTEDGYTF. CDR3 nucleotides: TGTGCCAGCAGCTACTACGGGACAGAGGATGGCTACACCTTC.